The TCR beta chain under discussion was sequenced for a study of T cell responses to AZD1222 COVID-19 vaccine. Study-wide points: The donors showed a predominance of white British ancestry and of females, with possible underestimation of clonal diversity.

About this clone itself: Its antigen is not identified.

Only in-frame clones appear in the TCRdb table, and some are missing; sequencing was by immunoSEQ multiplex PCR. The data contain 95,000 to 110,000 clones, about 87% of them singletons. Sequenced material: peripheral blood, taken on day 0 of AZD1222 vaccination. This clonotype was obtained from an adult in good health.

The CDR3 nucleotides are TGTGCCAGCAGTGGGGAAAAATGGAGCACTGAAGCTTTCTTT. Its translation: CASSGEKWSTEAFF. The chain couples TRBV27 to TRBJ1-1; D gene ambiguous. This CDR3 contains 14 residues. Trimming pared 5 bases from V and 4 bases from J, leaving 14 bases between. From germline, CDR1 is MNHEY and CDR2 SMNVEV (reference sequence).